This T cell receptor (beta chain) was sequenced during a study of blood T cell repertoires in COVID-19. Sequencing was performed with immunoSEQ multiplex PCR; in TCRdb, only in-frame clones are kept and a portion is missing. Among about 160,000 clones listed, more than 75% were seen once. The CDR3 is made up of 17 amino acids. This sequence originates from a woman between 50 and 59 years old with COVID-19, enrolled during active disease. Sequences were obtained from peripheral blood. The chain links TRBV22-1 to TRBJ1-5; the table assigns TRBD1, which was not confirmed against the DNA. TRBV22-1 is flagged as a pseudogene. The CDR3 DNA reads as TGTCCTGGGAGCGCACTGACAGGGGACGGGAGCAATCAGCCCCAGCATTTT. Its protein is CPGSALTGDGSNQPQHF.